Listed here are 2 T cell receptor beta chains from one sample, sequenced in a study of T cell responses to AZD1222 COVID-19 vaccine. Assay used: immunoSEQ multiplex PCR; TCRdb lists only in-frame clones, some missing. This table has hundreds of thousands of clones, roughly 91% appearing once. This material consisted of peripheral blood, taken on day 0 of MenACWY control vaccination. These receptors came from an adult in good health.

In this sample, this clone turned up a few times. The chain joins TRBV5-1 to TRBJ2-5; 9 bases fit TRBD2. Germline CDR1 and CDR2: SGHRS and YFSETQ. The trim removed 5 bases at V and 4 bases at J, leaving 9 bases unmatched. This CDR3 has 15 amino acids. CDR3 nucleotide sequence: TGCGCCAGCAGTGTAAGCGGGGGGCCGGGAGAGACCCAGTACTTC. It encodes CASSVSGGPGETQYF. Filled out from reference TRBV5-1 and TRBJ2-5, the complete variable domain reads KAGVTQTPRYLIKTRGQQVTLSCSPISGHRSVSWYQQTPGQGLQFLFEYFSETQRNKGNFPGRFSGRQFSNSRSEMNVSTLELGDSALYLCASSVSGGPGETQYFGPGTRLLVL.

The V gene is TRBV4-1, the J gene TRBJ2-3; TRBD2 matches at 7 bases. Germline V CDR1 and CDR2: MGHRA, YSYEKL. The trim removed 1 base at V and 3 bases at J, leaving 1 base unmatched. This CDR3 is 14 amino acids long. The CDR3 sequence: CASSQVGLTDTQYF. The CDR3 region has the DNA TGCGCCAGCAGCCAAGTGGGACTAACAGATACGCAGTATTTT.